This T cell receptor (beta chain) was captured by sequencing in a study of low-dose radiotherapy and immunotherapy resistance in tumors. Whole-study context: Patients were treated with intravenous nivolumab at 240 mg every two weeks and were also dosed with ipilimumab at 1 mg/kg every six weeks. Intravenous cyclophosphamide 200 mg/m2 was given every two weeks, one day before radiation and immunotherapy.

The CDR3 sequence is 14 residues long. J was trimmed by 3 bases and V by 5 bases; bases with no gene match: 3. From germline, CDR1 is SGHAT and CDR2 FQNNGV. This clonotype came up a few times. Primers used for first-strand cDNA, a TRAV- and TRBV-specific set, covered both alpha and beta chains. Amplification, which lasted 20 PCR cycles, used a constant-region primer and V-primer adapter to amplify TCRs. Amplification of isolated mRNA was accomplished via in vitro transcription. TCRdb passed the reads through MiXCR, listing each CDR3 protein once. Among about 82,000 distinct CDR3 sequences, approximately 20% were seen once, and the ten largest hold under 7.5%. Time point indicated: before trial treatment.

The TCR sequence derives from a male donor with prostate cancer. This chain links TRBV11-2 with TRBJ1-5; 8 nucleotides agree with TRBD1. Here the sequenced sample was PBMCs, taken before treatment. The CDR3 is CASSQDRVNQPQHF. The CDR3 DNA sequence: TGTGCCAGCAGCCAGGACAGGGTCAATCAGCCCCAGCATTTT.